This TCR beta chain is drawn from a study of human versus mouse CDR3 diversity and MHC coevolution. Across the study: The immunoSEQ assay reportedly detects one in 200,000 T cells.

Some clones are missing from TCRdb's copy, which holds only in-frame ones; the method was immunoSEQ multiplex PCR. The data show about 81,000 clones, just under 95% seen once. The CDR3 consists of 13 residues. V shed 4 bases, J shed 7 bases, and the junction held 6 bases outside the gene matches. Germline V gene sequence: CDR1 SQVTM, CDR2 ANQGSEA. Regarding the study as a whole: iCHAO1 estimated the human TCR beta repertoire at 1.5 million to 2 million clonotypes.

Of note for this clone: No antigen is known for it.

The clonotype was recovered from a person aged 25 to 75 in good health. Sequencing used naive CD4+ T cells from blood. As to subset: CD45RO-negative CD62L-positive naive CD4 T cells. This sequence joins TRBV29-1 and TRBJ1-5; 8 nucleotides match TRBD1. The CDR3 DNA reads TGCAGCGTTGCGGACAGGGAGCGGCAGCCCCAGCATTTT. This gives the protein CSVADRERQPQHF.